A selection of T cell receptor beta chains follows, all from one sample in a study of blood T cell repertoires in COVID-19. This table comes from immunoSEQ multiplex PCR, and its TCRdb copy is limited to in-frame clones, with some not included. The profile shows tens of thousands of clones, about 85% of them singletons. Sequenced material: peripheral blood. The receptors come from a human donor in a cohort sampled during active COVID-19. CDR3s leave out the opening cysteine and the closing phenylalanine or tryptophan. Expanded clones are given a class, and other clones once, few, many or no size at all.

TRBV7-8	NA	TRBJ2-5	ASSLGRIQETQY
TRBV5-6	NA	TRBJ2-7	ASRRQGHEQY
TRBV5-6	NA	TRBJ1-5	ASSLWDRALGNQPQH
TRBV25-1	NA	TRBJ2-3	ASSDPSGGISTDTQY
TRBV7-2	few	TRBJ1-1	ASSLGPGNTEAF
TRBV29-1	NA	TRBJ2-5	SVGSGGDQETQY
TRBV11-3	NA	TRBJ1-5	ASSLVPGGSDQPQH
TRBV4-1	NA	TRBJ2-1	ASSRPSGGAGEQF
TRBV27	NA	TRBJ1-2	ASSSKGYYGYT
TRBV7-2	NA	TRBJ2-1	ASSLIRTGVNEQF
TRBV29-1	NA	TRBJ2-7	SVSTGSYEQY
TRBV6-2/TRBV6-3	NA	TRBJ2-1	ASSYVFRDMDLYNEQF
TRBV12-5	NA	TRBJ2-7	ASGLASPGYEQY
TRBV7-9	few	TRBJ1-2	ASSQSREGSDGYT
TRBV5-6	NA	TRBJ2-1	ASSRSQGFYNEQF
TRBV20-1	NA	TRBJ1-1	SASFGASTAEAF
TRBV3-1/TRBV3-2	NA	TRBJ1-4	ASSPQGATNEKLF
TRBV15	NA	TRBJ2-6	ATQLGGMVGPGANVLT
TRBV19	NA	TRBJ1-2	ASSKPADYVYGYT
TRBV4-1	few	TRBJ1-5	ASSQVGGGGQPQH
TRBV7-9	once	TRBJ2-2	ASSPTGGWELF
TRBV2	few	TRBJ2-2	ASSLAGGINTGELF
TRBV19	NA	TRBJ2-1	ASSTGTSGSFSYNEQF
TRBV28	NA	TRBJ2-7	ASSLPQTYEQY
TRBV5-6	NA	TRBJ2-7	ASSLERGRQY
TRBV19	few	TRBJ1-5	ASSIGAGASNQPQH
TRBV19	NA	TRBJ1-6	ASSFPEGRKSSPLH
TRBV5-1	NA	TRBJ1-1	ASSRAGQGGPEAF
TRBV28	NA	TRBJ1-1	ASSHHLTGGTEAF